Given below is one TCR beta chain in context. These data are taken from a study of blood T cell repertoires in COVID-19. On the study more broadly: There were acute and convalescent COVID-19 samples, and they came from the United States, Italy and Spain. PBMCs, B-cell-depleted T cells, or T cells were the source of the cDNA or gDNA that made up the material.

The germline gives CDR1 SGHRS, CDR2 YFSETQ. This CDR3 has 15 amino acids. The germline V and J ends were trimmed by 0 bases and 8 bases, with 14 bases remaining between them. In the authors' methods: The authors estimated nucleated cell counts from reference gene primer amplification. Sequenced by immunoSEQ multiplex PCR; TCRdb stores in-frame clones only, minus some. V, J and clone size were drawn from that table, and D and trimming were deduced from the DNA. Here the sample spans fewer than 250,000 clones, 85% to 90% being singletons. The sequenced sample was peripheral blood. The TCR sequence derives from a woman aged 45 to 65 with acute or convalescent COVID-19. The chain combines TRBV5-1 with TRBJ2-2; D is unclear. In nucleotides, the CDR3 is TGCGCCAGCAGCTTGGGTGTCCAGGCCAATGGGGAGCTGTTTTTT. Protein sequence: CASSLGVQANGELFF.